Below are 32 T cell receptor beta chains sequenced from a single sample in a study of T cell responses to AZD1222 COVID-19 vaccine (dated by TCRdb to 2020 to 2023). The sample's time point label, in plain terms: baseline before first vaccination. Receptors were amplified or captured by the immunoSEQ multiplex PCR assay. Not all clones reach the TCRdb copy of this immuneACCESS table, which keeps in-frame sequences only. Checked studies attribute under half of the gap to unresolved V genes and leave the rest unexplained. The table for this sample lists about 97,000 clones; approximately 90% of them were counted only once. Together, the top ten hold about 7.8% of the sample. The sequencing here drew on peripheral blood, taken on day 0 of AZD1222 vaccination. Receptors were obtained from an adult in good health.

The rearrangement uses TRBV7-9 and TRBJ1-6; no clear D. CDR1 is SEHNR, CDR2 FQNEAQ, per germline (reference sequence). The length of the CDR3 is 17 residues. V was pared by 3 bases and J by 0 bases, with 12 bases between. Written as DNA, the CDR3 is TGTGCCAGCAGCTTCGGACCCCTCAGCTCCTATAATTCACCCCTCCACTTT. It yields the protein CASSFGPLSSYNSPLHF.

The chain recombines TRBV7-9 with TRBJ2-5; 11 bases map to TRBD2. Germline V gene data show CDR1 as SEHNR and CDR2 as FQNEAQ (reference sequence). The CDR3 is made up of 15 amino acids. V shed 4 bases, J shed 5 bases, and the junction held 6 bases outside the gene matches. The CDR3 is CASSSSGGPYETQYF. In DNA, the CDR3 is TGTGCCAGCAGCTCTAGCGGGGGGCCTTATGAGACCCAGTACTTC.

The chain combines TRBV19 with TRBJ1-2; D possibly corresponds to TRBD1 (5 bases). V was clipped by 6 bases and J by 1 base, with 18 bases between them. The length of the CDR3 is 16 residues. Germline-derived CDR1 and CDR2 are LNHDA and SQIVND (reference sequence). As DNA, the CDR3 is TGTGCCAGTAGCCTGAATGAACCGGGACTTAACTATGGCTACACCTTC. Its protein product is CASSLNEPGLNYGYTF.

This chain connects TRBV7-3 to TRBJ2-3, with TRBD2 as a possible D gene (6 bases). The CDR3 sequence is 15 residues long. V was trimmed by 2 bases and J by 1 base, leaving 10 bases between them. CDR1 and CDR2 from the germline V gene are SGHTA and FQGTGA. The CDR3 protein is CASSLRSGGTDTQYF. The CDR3, as DNA: TGTGCCAGCAGCTTACGATCGGGAGGCACAGATACGCAGTATTTT.

V is TRBV28 and J is TRBJ2-1; 11 positions agree with TRBD2. The CDR3 totals 17 residues. The V and J ends lost 2 bases and 1 base, in that order; junction bases with no gene match: 4. Germline assignment: CDR1 MDHEN and CDR2 SYDVKM. The CDR3 sequence is CASSLEVAGGSYNEQFF. CDR3 coding DNA: TGTGCCAGCAGTTTAGAAGTAGCGGGGGGGTCCTACAATGAGCAGTTCTTC.

The chain uses TRBV2 and TRBJ2-1, with D perhaps TRBD1 (5 bases). V was trimmed by 5 bases and J by 4 bases, leaving 18 bases between them. Germline CDR1 SNHLY, CDR2 FYNNEI. The CDR3 covers 16 residues. In DNA, the CDR3 is TGTGCCAGCAGTTTGCAAGGGGCGATCAATTACAATGAGCAGTTCTTC. Its protein product is CASSLQGAINYNEQFF.

The chain uses TRBV27 and TRBJ1-5; D is ambiguous. The ends were cut back, 6 bases at V and 9 bases at J, with 12 bases in the middle. Germline assignment: CDR1 MNHEY and CDR2 SMNVEV (reference sequence). This CDR3 has 12 residues. As DNA, the CDR3 is TGTGCCAGCAGCAGTGGCTGGGGGCCCCAGCATTTT. Translating gives CASSSGWGPQHF.

The chain joins TRBV6-1 to TRBJ1-1; D ambiguous. Trimming pared 3 bases from V and 0 bases from J, leaving 8 bases between. CDR1 is MNHNS and CDR2 is SASEGT in the germline V gene. This CDR3 has 14 residues. CDR3 region: CASSEGNMNTEAFF. CDR3 coding DNA: TGTGCCAGCAGTGAGGGCAACATGAACACTGAAGCTTTCTTT.

This rearrangement joins TRBV6-5 to TRBJ1-6; tentative D call: TRBD1 (5 bases). The V end was cut by 6 bases, the J end by 0 bases, with 9 bases between. The V gene's germline CDR1 is MNHEY and CDR2 SVGAGI. This CDR3 has 15 amino acids. The CDR3 bases are TGTGCCAGCAGAGCAGGGAGCTCCTATAATTCACCCCTCCACTTT. Protein sequence: CASRAGSSYNSPLHF.

The chain has TRBV28 and TRBJ1-1; D uncertain. Trimming shortened V by 6 bases and J by 5 bases, and 16 bases separated the two germline ends. The CDR3 extends over 14 amino acids. Germline CDR1 reads MDHEN; CDR2 reads SYDVKM. Here the CDR3 DNA reads TGTGCCAGCAGATCTGACCGGGTTTGGACTGAAGCTTTCTTT. Its protein is CASRSDRVWTEAFF.

V gene TRBV28 combines with J gene TRBJ1-5; 7 bases match TRBD1. The CDR3 runs to 18 residues. J gave up 0 bases and V 4 bases, and 12 bases lay outside the gene matches. The germline gives CDR1 MDHEN, CDR2 SYDVKM. In DNA, the CDR3 is TGTGCCAGCAGTTCTGGGACAGTGAAGCTATATAGCAATCAGCCCCAGCATTTT. Protein product: CASSSGTVKLYSNQPQHF.

The J gene is TRBJ2-7, the V gene TRBV9; TRBD1 or TRBD2 may be the D gene (5 bases each). V was shortened by 2 bases and J by 2 bases, with 11 bases between the two germline ends. Germline-derived CDR1 and CDR2 are SGDLS and YYNGEE. The CDR3 sequence is 14 residues long. The CDR3 bases are TGTGCCAGCAGCGTGGGACCCACCACCTACGAGCAGTACTTC. It encodes CASSVGPTTYEQYF.

The sample holds one count of this clone. The chain is built from TRBV11-2 and TRBJ1-1; D remains unclear. CDR3 length: 12 residues. Looked up from germline, CDR1 is SGHAT and CDR2 is FQNNGV. V was pared by 6 bases and J by 1 base, with 6 bases between. The CDR3 DNA sequence: TGTGCCAGCAGGCCAGGGAACACTGAAGCTTTCTTT. Its translation: CASRPGNTEAFF.

This chain uses TRBV6-2 or TRBV6-3 with TRBJ2-2, with 8 bases identical to TRBD2. The ends lost 4 bases at V and 0 bases at J; junction bases unmatched: 1. Per the germline V gene, CDR1 is MNHEY and CDR2 is SVGEGT. The CDR3 is made up of 15 amino acids. The CDR3 sequence: CASSLAGSNTGELFF. The DNA of the CDR3 is TGTGCCAGCAGTTTAGCGGGGTCGAACACCGGGGAGCTGTTTTTT.

V and J are TRBV7-3 and TRBJ1-1, with no clear D. Germline loops: CDR1 SGHTA, CDR2 FQGTGA. With 5 bases removed from V and 3 bases from J, the gap between germline ends came to 16 bases. The CDR3 loop spans 15 amino acids. DNA of the CDR3: TGTGCCAGCAGCCCTGGGCAGATGAGGGACACTGAAGCTTTCTTT. Translation: CASSPGQMRDTEAFF.

The CDR3 sequence: CASSPDSNQPQHF. The CDR3 nucleotides read TGCGCCAGCAGCCCCGACAGTAATCAGCCCCAGCATTTT. This chain connects TRBV5-1 to TRBJ1-5, with D maybe TRBD1 (5 bases). In germline, CDR1 is SGHRS, CDR2 YFSETQ. Trimming took off 4 bases at V and 4 bases at J, with 9 bases between the two ends. The CDR3 length is 13 residues. Full variable domain (missing parts from reference TRBV5-1 and TRBJ1-5): KAGVTQTPRYLIKTRGQQVTLSCSPISGHRSVSWYQQTPGQGLQFLFEYFSETQRNKGNFPGRFSGRQFSNSRSEMNVSTLELGDSALYLCASSPDSNQPQHFGDGTRLSIL.

The chain combines TRBV6-1 with TRBJ1-1; 11 bases map to TRBD1. CDR1 and CDR2 from the germline V gene are MNHNS and SASEGT. The V gene end was trimmed by 3 bases and the J gene end by 2 bases; junction bases not matched to a gene: 2. The CDR3 covers 15 residues. The CDR3 sequence: CASSDRTGGNTEAFF. DNA for the CDR3: TGTGCCAGCAGTGACCGGACAGGGGGCAACACTGAAGCTTTCTTT.

The rearrangement joins TRBV7-2 to TRBJ2-7, with D possibly matching TRBD1 (6 bases). In germline, CDR1 is SGHTA, CDR2 FQGNSA. The CDR3 is made up of 16 amino acids. Trimming left V 5 bases short and J 7 bases short, with 24 bases between. The CDR3, as DNA: TGTGCCAGCAGCCCTACAGGGTTGAGGCTCTCTGGGGAGCAGTACTTC. Its protein product is CASSPTGLRLSGEQYF.

The chain carries TRBV19 and TRBJ1-5; 10 bases are shared with TRBD1. The CDR3 runs 14 residues. The germline V gene has CDR1 LNHDA and CDR2 SQIVND (reference sequence). V was clipped by 7 bases and J by 7 bases; unmatched bases: 7. DNA of the CDR3: TGTGCCAGTAACGGACAGGGGGGGGACCAGCCCCAGCATTTT. Translated, it gives CASNGQGGDQPQHF.

The rearrangement links TRBV7-3 to TRBJ2-1, with TRBD2 matching 12 bases. Looked up from germline, CDR1 is SGHTA and CDR2 is FQGTGA. V gave up 2 bases and J gave up 5 bases; unmatched junction bases: 1. The length of the CDR3 is 15 residues. The CDR3 bases are TGTGCCAGCAGCTTAGGACTAGCGGGAAACAATGAGCAGTTCTTC. Protein sequence: CASSLGLAGNNEQFF.

This clone was observed a single time. The chain links TRBV6-5 to TRBJ2-3, with TRBD2 identical over 7 bases. This CDR3 region has 14 residues. Trimming cost V 8 bases and J 1 base; bases outside gene matches: 6. CDR1 is MNHEY and CDR2 is SVGAGI in the germline V gene. In DNA, the CDR3 is TGTGCCAGCTCCCGTGGGGGGGGCACAGATACGCAGTATTTT. Protein: CASSRGGGTDTQYF.

The chain recombines TRBV3-1 (or the pseudogene TRBV3-2) with TRBJ1-1, with 9 bases lining up with TRBD1. Germline-derived CDR1 and CDR2 are LGHDT and YNNKEL (reference sequence). Trimming at V came to 0 bases and at J to 10 bases, leaving 6 bases not matched to a gene. The CDR3 covers 14 residues. The CDR3 bases are TGTGCCAGCAGCCAAGAAGGACAGGGGTACAGAGCTTTCTTT. It is translated as CASSQEGQGYRAFF.

This chain joins TRBV7-8 and TRBJ2-7; 9 bases match TRBD2. The CDR3 length is 17 residues. Trimming at V came to 1 base and at J to 1 base, leaving 8 bases not matched to a gene. CDR1 is SGHVS and CDR2 is FQNEAQ in the germline V gene. The CDR3 region has the DNA TGTGCCAGCAGCTTAGTTAGCGGGAGAGGGACTTCCTACGAGCAGTACTTC. Protein: CASSLVSGRGTSYEQYF.

The chain couples TRBV11-2 to TRBJ2-1, with 9 bases lining up with TRBD2. From germline, CDR1 is SGHAT and CDR2 FQNNGV. V lost 3 bases and J lost 10; bases outside the gene matches: 13. The CDR3 consists of 16 residues. The CDR3 loop is CASSFRSGSGVREQFF. The CDR3 coding sequence is TGTGCCAGCAGCTTTCGTAGCGGGAGCGGAGTAAGAGAGCAGTTCTTC.

This rearrangement joins TRBV5-1 to TRBJ2-3, with 11 positions matching TRBD2. This CDR3 has 17 amino acids. Germline CDR1 reads SGHRS; CDR2 reads YFSETQ. V was clipped by 0 bases and J by 4 bases; unmatched bases: 7. The CDR3 DNA reads TGCGCCAGCAGCTTGGAGGGAACTAGCGGGGGTCCAGATACGCAGTATTTT. It is translated as CASSLEGTSGGPDTQYF.

This chain connects TRBV27 to TRBJ2-1; unclear D gene. Trimming shortened V by 3 bases and J by 4 bases, and 7 bases separated the two germline ends. Germline lookup yields CDR1 MNHEY and CDR2 SMNVEV (reference sequence). The CDR3 is 13 residues long. The CDR3 loop reads CASSFGRYNEQFF. The CDR3 DNA reads as TGTGCCAGCAGTTTTGGCAGGTACAATGAGCAGTTCTTC.

The gene calls are TRBV7-3 and TRBJ1-1; tentatively, D is TRBD1 (5 bases). V gave up 2 bases and J gave up 2 bases, with 12 bases separating them. The CDR3 has 15 residues. Germline V gene sequence: CDR1 SGHTA, CDR2 FQGTGA. This chain's CDR3 is CASSLGDRSNTEAFF. DNA of the CDR3: TGTGCCAGCAGCTTAGGGGACCGCAGCAACACTGAAGCTTTCTTT.

The chain joins TRBV19 to TRBJ1-6; D remains unclear. The CDR3 loop spans 13 amino acids. The germline V gene encodes CDR1 LNHDA and CDR2 SQIVND (reference sequence). V was clipped by 4 bases and J by 8 bases, with 9 bases between them. The CDR3: CASSTLPDSPLHF. Here the CDR3 DNA reads TGTGCCAGTAGTACCTTGCCGGATTCACCCCTCCACTTT.

This chain links TRBV7-3 with TRBJ2-5; D is unclear. The ends were cut back, 5 bases at V and 2 bases at J, with 15 bases in the middle. The CDR3 is 15 residues long. Germline V CDR1 and CDR2: SGHTA, FQGTGA. The CDR3 sequence: CASSPNMGSQETQYF. CDR3 nucleotide sequence: TGTGCCAGCAGCCCTAACATGGGATCTCAAGAGACCCAGTACTTC.

This sequence joins TRBV5-1 and TRBJ2-7; 9 bases line up with TRBD2. This CDR3 comprises 14 residues. After removal of 4 bases from V and 12 bases from J, the junction contained 14 bases not matched to a gene. Germline assignment: CDR1 SGHRS and CDR2 YFSETQ. The CDR3 region is CASSRNENSGGLYF. DNA for the CDR3: TGCGCCAGCAGCCGAAATGAAAATAGCGGGGGTCTGTACTTC. Based on the CDR3 plus reference TRBV5-1 and TRBJ2-7, the full variable domain is KAGVTQTPRYLIKTRGQQVTLSCSPISGHRSVSWYQQTPGQGLQFLFEYFSETQRNKGNFPGRFSGRQFSNSRSEMNVSTLELGDSALYLCASSRNENSGGLYFGPGTRLTVT.

The CDR3 nucleotides read TGTGCCAGCAGTCCCCGGCAGGGCGGAGAGACCCAGTACTTC. Encoded protein: CASSPRQGGETQYF. V gene TRBV6-5 combines with J gene TRBJ2-5; D might be TRBD1 (5 bases). V gave up 5 bases and J gave up 4 bases, with 14 bases separating them. Germline CDR1 and CDR2: MNHEY and SVGAGI. The CDR3 sequence is 14 residues long.

The chain joins TRBV11-2 to TRBJ2-3; D is unclear. The germline CDR1 and CDR2 sequences are SGHAT and FQNNGV. This CDR3 contains 14 residues. The germline V and J ends were trimmed by 4 bases and 1 base, with 9 bases remaining between them. This chain's CDR3 is CASSSPSGTDTQYF. Here the CDR3 DNA reads TGTGCCAGCAGCTCCCCATCTGGCACAGATACGCAGTATTTT. Filled out from reference TRBV11-2 and TRBJ2-3, the complete variable domain reads EAGVAQSPRYKIIEKRQSVAFWCNPISGHATLYWYQQILGQGPKLLIQFQNNGVVDDSQLPKDRFSAERLKGVDSTLKIQPAKLEDSAVYLCASSSPSGTDTQYFGPGTRLTVL.